This section outlines one TCR beta chain sequence together with its context. Its antigen is still unknown. The PCR was carried out with 60 Vbeta primers and 13 Jbeta primers. Produced via immunoSEQ multiplex PCR; TCRdb's table is partial and in-frame only. Its table lists approximately 58,000 clones. CDR1 is KGHSH and CDR2 is LQKENI in the germline V gene. The germline V and J ends were trimmed by 4 bases and 4 bases, with 10 bases remaining between them. The CDR3 is 13 amino acids. This entry is derived from a study of cytomegalovirus exposure and HLA in healthy donors. Broader study findings: One variant, a missense change in DCLRE1C, was linked in a later analysis to TCR beta V- and J-gene trimming. Testing in vitro showed a few CMV-associated chains specific for CMV antigens.

V usage is TRBV18 and J usage is TRBJ1-1, with TRBD1 as a possible D gene (5 bases). The clonotype originates from a woman aged 18-29 years in good health and CMV-seronegative. Sequencing was carried out using PBMCs. The CDR3 is CASSQSGATEAFF. In nucleotides, the CDR3 is TGTGCCAGCTCACAGTCTGGGGCCACTGAAGCTTTCTTT.